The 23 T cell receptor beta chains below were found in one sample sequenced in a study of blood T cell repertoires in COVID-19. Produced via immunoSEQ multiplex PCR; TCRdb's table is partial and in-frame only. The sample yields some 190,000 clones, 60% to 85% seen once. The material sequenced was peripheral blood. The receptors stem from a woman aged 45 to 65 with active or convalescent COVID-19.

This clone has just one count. CDR3 protein: CASRTSGADTQYF. CDR3 DNA: TGTGCCAGTAGGACTAGCGGAGCAGATACGCAGTATTTT. This sequence joins TRBV19 and TRBJ2-3; 9 bases fit TRBD2. J was trimmed by 4 bases and V by 6 bases; bases with no gene match: 2. Germline V gene sequence: CDR1 LNHDA, CDR2 SQIVND (reference sequence). The CDR3 is 13 residues long.

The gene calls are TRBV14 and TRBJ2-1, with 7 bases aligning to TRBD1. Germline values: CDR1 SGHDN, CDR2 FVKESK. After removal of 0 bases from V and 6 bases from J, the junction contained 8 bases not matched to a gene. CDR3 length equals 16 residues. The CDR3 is CASSQDFGQVSNEQFF. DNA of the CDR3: TGTGCCAGCAGCCAAGATTTCGGACAGGTGTCCAATGAGCAGTTCTTC.

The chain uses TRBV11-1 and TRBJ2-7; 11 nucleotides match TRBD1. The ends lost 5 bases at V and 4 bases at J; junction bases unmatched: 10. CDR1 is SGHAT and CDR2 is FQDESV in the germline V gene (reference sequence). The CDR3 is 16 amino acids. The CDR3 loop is CASSPPGQGAKYEQYF. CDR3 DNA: TGTGCCAGCAGCCCCCCAGGACAGGGGGCGAAATACGAGCAGTACTTC.

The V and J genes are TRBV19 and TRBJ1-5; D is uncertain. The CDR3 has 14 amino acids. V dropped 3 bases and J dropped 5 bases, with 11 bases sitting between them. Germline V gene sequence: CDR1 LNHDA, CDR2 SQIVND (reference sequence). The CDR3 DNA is TGTGCCAGTAGTATTAGAGGGAGGGATCAGCCCCAGCATTTT. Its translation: CASSIRGRDQPQHF.

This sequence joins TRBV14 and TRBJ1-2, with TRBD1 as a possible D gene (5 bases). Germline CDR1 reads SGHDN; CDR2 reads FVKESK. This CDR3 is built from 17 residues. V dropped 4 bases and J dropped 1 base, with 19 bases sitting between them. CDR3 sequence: CASSRLGGAPFNYGYTF. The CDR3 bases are TGTGCCAGCAGCCGGTTGGGGGGAGCCCCTTTTAACTATGGCTACACCTTC.

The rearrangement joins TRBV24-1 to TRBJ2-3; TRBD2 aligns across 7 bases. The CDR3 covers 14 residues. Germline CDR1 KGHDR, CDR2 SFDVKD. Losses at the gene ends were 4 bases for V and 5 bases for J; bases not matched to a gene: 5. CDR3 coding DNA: TGTGCCACCAGTGACCCTGGGGGGGAAGATACGCAGTATTTT. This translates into CATSDPGGEDTQYF.

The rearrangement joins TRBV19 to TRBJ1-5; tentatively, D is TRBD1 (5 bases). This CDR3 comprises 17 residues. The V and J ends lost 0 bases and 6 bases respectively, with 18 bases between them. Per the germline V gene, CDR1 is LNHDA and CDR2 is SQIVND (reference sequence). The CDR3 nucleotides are TGTGCCAGTAGTATAGATCTCGGCGACAGAATGATTCAGCCCCAGCATTTT. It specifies CASSIDLGDRMIQPQHF. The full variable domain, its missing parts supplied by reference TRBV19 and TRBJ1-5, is DGGITQSPKYLFRKEGQNVTLSCEQNLNHDAMYWYRQDPGQGLRLIYYSQIVNDFQKGDIAEGYSVSREKKESFPLTVTSAQKNPTAFYLCASSIDLGDRMIQPQHFGDGTRLSIL.

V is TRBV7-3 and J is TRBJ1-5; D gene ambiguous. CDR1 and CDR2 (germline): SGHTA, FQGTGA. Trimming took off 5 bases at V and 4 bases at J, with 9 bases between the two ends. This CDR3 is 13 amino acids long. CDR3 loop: CASSLTRNQPQHF. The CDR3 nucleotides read TGTGCCAGCAGCCTGACACGAAATCAGCCCCAGCATTTT.

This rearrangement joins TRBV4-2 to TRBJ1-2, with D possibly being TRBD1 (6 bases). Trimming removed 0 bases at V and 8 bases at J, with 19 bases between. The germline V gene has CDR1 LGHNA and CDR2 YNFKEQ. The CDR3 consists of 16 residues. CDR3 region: CASSQDWDTSGRGYTF. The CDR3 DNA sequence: TGTGCCAGCAGCCAAGATTGGGACACCTCCGGACGGGGCTACACCTTC.

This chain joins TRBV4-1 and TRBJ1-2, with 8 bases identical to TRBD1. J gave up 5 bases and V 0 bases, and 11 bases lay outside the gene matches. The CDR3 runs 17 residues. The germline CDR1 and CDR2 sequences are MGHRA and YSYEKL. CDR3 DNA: TGCGCCAGCAGCCAAGAAACCTTGGACAGGGACCTATATGGCTACACCTTC. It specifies CASSQETLDRDLYGYTF.

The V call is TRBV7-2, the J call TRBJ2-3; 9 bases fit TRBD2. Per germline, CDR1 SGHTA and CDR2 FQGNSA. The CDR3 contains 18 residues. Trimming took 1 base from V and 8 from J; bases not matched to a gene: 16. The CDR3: CASSLEASGGGAKGTQYF. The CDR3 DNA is TGTGCCAGCAGCTTAGAGGCTTCCGGCGGGGGGGCAAAAGGTACGCAGTATTTT.

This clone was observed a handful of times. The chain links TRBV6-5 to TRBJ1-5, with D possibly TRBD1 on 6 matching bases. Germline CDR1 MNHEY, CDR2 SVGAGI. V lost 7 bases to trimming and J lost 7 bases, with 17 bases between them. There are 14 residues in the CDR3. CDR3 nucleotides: TGTGCCAGCACCCGGGGGGGGGCAGGACAGCCCCAGCATTTT. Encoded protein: CASTRGGAGQPQHF.

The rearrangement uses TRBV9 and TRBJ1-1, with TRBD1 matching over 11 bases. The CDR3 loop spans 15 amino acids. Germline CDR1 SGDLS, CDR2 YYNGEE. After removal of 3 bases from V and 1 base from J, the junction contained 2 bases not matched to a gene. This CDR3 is CASSAGQGGNTEAFF. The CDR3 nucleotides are TGTGCCAGCAGCGCGGGACAGGGGGGGAACACTGAAGCTTTCTTT.

CDR3 loop: CASSQLKYGYTF. CDR3 DNA sequence: TGTGCCAGCAGCCAATTAAAATATGGCTACACCTTC. The V gene is TRBV14, the J gene TRBJ1-2; D uncertain. Germline V lookup: CDR1 SGHDN, CDR2 FVKESK. The V end lost 2 bases, the J end lost 5 bases, and 6 bases lay between the germline ends. The CDR3 is 12 residues long. Full variable domain (remainder filled in from reference TRBV14 and TRBJ1-2): EAGVTQFPSHSVIEKGQTVTLRCDPISGHDNLYWYRRVMGKEIKFLLHFVKESKQDESGMPNNRFLAERTGGTYSTLKVQPAELEDSGVYFCASSQLKYGYTFGSGTRLTVV.

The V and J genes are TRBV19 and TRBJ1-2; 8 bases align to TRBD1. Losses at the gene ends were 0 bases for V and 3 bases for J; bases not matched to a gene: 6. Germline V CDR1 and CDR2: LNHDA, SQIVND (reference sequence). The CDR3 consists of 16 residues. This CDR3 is CASSIDAGTGHYGYTF. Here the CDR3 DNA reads TGTGCCAGTAGTATAGATGCCGGGACAGGACACTATGGCTACACCTTC.

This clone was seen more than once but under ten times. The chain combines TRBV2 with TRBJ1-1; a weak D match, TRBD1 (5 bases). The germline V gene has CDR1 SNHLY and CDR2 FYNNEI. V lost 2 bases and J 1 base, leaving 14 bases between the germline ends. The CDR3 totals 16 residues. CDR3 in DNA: TGTGCCAGCAGTGAACGTCGCCCGGGGGGGAACACTGAAGCTTTCTTT. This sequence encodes CASSERRPGGNTEAFF.

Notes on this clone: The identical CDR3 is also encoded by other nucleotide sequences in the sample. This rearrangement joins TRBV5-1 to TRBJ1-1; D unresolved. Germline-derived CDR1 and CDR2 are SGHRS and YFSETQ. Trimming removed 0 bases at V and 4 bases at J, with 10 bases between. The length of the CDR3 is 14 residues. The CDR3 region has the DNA TGCGCCAGCAGCTTGGTTGCGGGGAGCACTGAAGCTTTCTTT. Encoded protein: CASSLVAGSTEAFF.

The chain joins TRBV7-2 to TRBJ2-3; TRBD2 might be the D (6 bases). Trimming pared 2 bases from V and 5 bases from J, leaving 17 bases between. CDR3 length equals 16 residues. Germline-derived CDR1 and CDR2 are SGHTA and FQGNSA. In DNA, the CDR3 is TGTGCCAGCAGCTTATGGGCGGGAACCCAACTAGATACGCAGTATTTT. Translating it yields CASSLWAGTQLDTQYF.

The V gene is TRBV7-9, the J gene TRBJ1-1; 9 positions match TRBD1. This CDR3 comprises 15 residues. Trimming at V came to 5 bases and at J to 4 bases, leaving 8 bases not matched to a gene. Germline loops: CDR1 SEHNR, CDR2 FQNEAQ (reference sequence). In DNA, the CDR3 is TGTGCCAGCAGCACCTGGACAGGGGTAGGCACTGAAGCTTTCTTT. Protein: CASSTWTGVGTEAFF.

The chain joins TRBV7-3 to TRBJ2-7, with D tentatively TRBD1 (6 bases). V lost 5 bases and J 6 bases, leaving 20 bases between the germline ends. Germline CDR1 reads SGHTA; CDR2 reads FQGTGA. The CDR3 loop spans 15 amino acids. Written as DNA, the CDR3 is TGTGCCAGCAGCCTCAGGGGACATCGACCGAGCGAGCAGTACTTC. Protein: CASSLRGHRPSEQYF.

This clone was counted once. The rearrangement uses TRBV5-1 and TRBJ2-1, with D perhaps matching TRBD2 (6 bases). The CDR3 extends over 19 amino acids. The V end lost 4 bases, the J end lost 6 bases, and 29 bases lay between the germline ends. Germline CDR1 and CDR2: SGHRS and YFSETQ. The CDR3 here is CASSARNGPGEHSSNEQFF. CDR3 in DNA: TGCGCCAGCAGCGCCCGAAATGGGCCGGGGGAACATTCTAGCAATGAGCAGTTCTTC.

CDR3 in DNA: TGTGCCTGGAGTAGACAAGTCCGACCTTATACGCAGTATTTT. It is translated as CAWSRQVRPYTQYF. V and J are TRBV30 and TRBJ2-3, with D uncertain. Germline V gene sequence: CDR1 GTSNPN, CDR2 SVGIG (reference sequence). V lost 2 bases, J lost 7 bases, and 16 bases lay in between. The CDR3 runs 14 residues.

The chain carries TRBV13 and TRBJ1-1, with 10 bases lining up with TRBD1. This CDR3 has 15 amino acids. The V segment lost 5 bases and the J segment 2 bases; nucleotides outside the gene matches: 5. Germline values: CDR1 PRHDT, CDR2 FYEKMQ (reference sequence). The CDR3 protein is CASSLRTGGNTEAFF. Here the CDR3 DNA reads TGTGCCAGCAGCCTCCGGACAGGGGGTAACACTGAAGCTTTCTTT.